This T cell receptor (beta chain) was recorded in a study of cytotoxic CD8 clonotypes in ibrutinib-treated CLL. Depth targeted 1 in 200,000 to 1 in 1 million T cells, averaging 10x coverage per clonotype. Generated by immunoSEQ multiplex PCR, the TCRdb table keeps only in-frame clones and is missing some. The sample contains approximately 150,000 clones, more than 80% of which appear only once. TCR beta libraries used 1.5 to 2.5 micrograms of genomic DNA from cryopreserved PBMCs. The input for sequencing was PBMCs, taken after 24 months of ibrutinib treatment. The clonotype was recovered from a human donor with chronic lymphocytic leukemia.

The CDR3 nucleotides read TGTGCCAGCAGTGAACGGGGCGGAGCCATGAACACTGAAGCTTTCTTT. This translates into CASSERGGAMNTEAFF. The gene calls are TRBV2 and TRBJ1-1, with a possible D match to TRBD1 (5 bases). This CDR3 has 16 residues. Germline CDR1 is SNHLY and CDR2 is FYNNEI. Trimming stripped 2 bases from V and 0 bases from J, with 13 bases between.